The 32 T cell receptor beta chains below come from one sample, sequenced in a study of blood T cells in healthy people across ages (dated by TCRdb to about 2015). The library was made by 5' RACE. The sequencing machine was an Illumina HiSeq 2500. A second PCR of 7 to 11 cycles was performed with a sample-barcoded 5' primer and a J-beta primer mix. The public reads were run again by TCRdb, first through fastp at Q25 and then through MiXCR, and only productive beta chains were kept. Entries that share a CDR3 protein sequence are merged under the most common genes and DNA. The sample records 710,000 or so distinct CDR3 sequences, about 32% of which are singletons. The ten largest account for 15% of the sample. Sequenced: blood. These receptor sequences come from a woman of 80 years or more in good health. Donor details come from another sample of the same person, matched by shared clones.

At least ten counts were recorded for this clonotype. The chain links TRBV7-9 to TRBJ2-7; D could derive from TRBD1 or TRBD2 (6 bases each). V lost 1 base, J lost 0 bases, and 16 bases lay in between. The CDR3 extends over 17 amino acids. The germline V gene encodes CDR1 SEHNR and CDR2 FQNEAQ (reference sequence). For the CDR3, the DNA is TGTGCCAGCAGCTTAGGGGGGCGTGGGGGAGGCTCCTACGAGCAGTACTTC. Translating gives CASSLGGRGGGSYEQYF.

The chain recombines TRBV7-9 with TRBJ1-2; 7 nucleotides agree with TRBD1. CDR1 and CDR2 from the germline V gene are SEHNR and FQNEAQ (reference sequence). This CDR3 comprises 14 residues. The ends lost 7 bases at V and 3 bases at J; junction bases unmatched: 8. The CDR3 reads CASIRGEGDYGYTF. In DNA form, the CDR3 reads TGTGCCAGCATCAGGGGGGAGGGGGACTATGGCTACACCTTC. Full variable domain (remainder filled in from reference TRBV7-9 and TRBJ1-2): DTGVSQNPRHKITKRGQNVTFRCDPISEHNRLYWYRQTLGQGPEFLTYFQNEAQLEKSRLLSDRFSAERPKGSFSTLEIQRTEQGDSAMYLCASIRGEGDYGYTFGSGTRLTVV.

This clonotype came up many times. The chain combines TRBV10-3 with TRBJ1-2; 9 nucleotides match TRBD1. From germline, CDR1 is ENHRY and CDR2 SYGVKD. Trimming at V came to 5 bases and at J to 4 bases, leaving 5 bases not matched to a gene. This CDR3 comprises 14 residues. The CDR3 region has the DNA TGTGCCATCAGTTTGGCGGACAGGGGCTATGGCTACACCTTC. It encodes CAISLADRGYGYTF.

The chain has TRBV5-1 and TRBJ1-6; maybe TRBD1 (5 bases). Germline CDR1 SGHRS, CDR2 YFSETQ. The CDR3 has 15 residues. V was pared by 4 bases and J by 7 bases, with 15 bases between. CDR3: CASSASRGVNSPLHF. Here the CDR3 DNA reads TGCGCCAGCAGCGCGTCCCGGGGCGTGAATTCACCCCTCCACTTT.

This clonotype was counted between two and nine times. The chain joins TRBV5-1 to TRBJ1-5; possible D gene TRBD1, 5 bases. Trimming pared 0 bases from V and 4 bases from J, leaving 11 bases between. CDR3 size: 15 residues. Germline CDR1 and CDR2: SGHRS and YFSETQ. The CDR3 region is CASSLEGPPNQPQHF. The CDR3 coding sequence is TGCGCCAGCAGCTTGGAGGGGCCCCCTAATCAGCCCCAGCATTTT.

This clonotype was picked up many times. This rearrangement joins TRBV19 to TRBJ2-7, with unresolved D. The CDR3 has 14 residues. Deletions cut 5 bases from V and 2 bases from J, with 13 bases between. Germline V gives CDR1 LNHDA, CDR2 SQIVND (reference sequence). The CDR3 here is CASSYGDPTYEQYF. CDR3 nucleotides: TGTGCCAGTAGTTATGGAGACCCAACCTACGAGCAGTACTTC.

This clonotype was seen ten or more times. V and J are TRBV7-9 and TRBJ1-1; no reliable D call. The CDR3 is 12 residues long. Germline V CDR1 and CDR2: SEHNR, FQNEAQ (reference sequence). The CDR3 loop is CASSGEYTEAFF. CDR3 nucleotides: TGTGCTAGTTCGGGAGAATACACTGAAGCTTTCTTT.

This clonotype was counted at least ten times. V usage is TRBV11-3 and J usage is TRBJ2-1, with D possibly being TRBD1 (6 bases). Trimming took 1 base from V and 8 from J, leaving 15 bases between them. The germline V gene has CDR1 SGHNT and CDR2 YENEEA. CDR3 length equals 15 residues. The CDR3 loop is CASSLGLGAVDEQFF. CDR3 nucleotides: TGTGCCAGCAGCTTAGGTCTGGGGGCGGTTGATGAGCAGTTCTTC.

The V call is TRBV7-9, the J call TRBJ2-5; D perhaps matches TRBD2 (6 bases). The CDR3 runs 14 residues. CDR1 and CDR2 (germline): SEHNR, FQNEAQ (reference sequence). V was clipped by 6 bases and J by 11 bases, with 22 bases between them. The CDR3 loop reads CASRTGGMGNEQYF. The CDR3 DNA follows: TGTGCCAGCAGGACTGGCGGGATGGGGAATGAGCAGTACTTC.

The chain couples TRBV5-1 to TRBJ1-1; D is unresolved. Trimming stripped 1 base from V and 3 bases from J, with 10 bases between. There are 14 residues in the CDR3. Germline-derived CDR1 and CDR2 are SGHRS and YFSETQ. The CDR3 DNA reads TGCGCCAGCAGCTTGTCGAACGGGGACACTGAAGCTTTCTTT. It translates to CASSLSNGDTEAFF. Full variable domain (rest looked up from reference TRBV5-1 and TRBJ1-1): KAGVTQTPRYLIKTRGQQVTLSCSPISGHRSVSWYQQTPGQGLQFLFEYFSETQRNKGNFPGRFSGRQFSNSRSEMNVSTLELGDSALYLCASSLSNGDTEAFFGQGTRLTVV.

The CDR3 sequence is CASSFAGAYNEQFF. The CDR3 DNA reads TGTGCCAGTAGTTTCGCGGGCGCCTACAATGAGCAGTTCTTC. The V call is TRBV19, the J call TRBJ2-1, with D possibly being TRBD2 (5 bases). The CDR3 runs 14 residues. CDR1 and CDR2 from the germline V gene are LNHDA and SQIVND (reference sequence). The V end was cut by 5 bases, the J end by 2 bases, with 10 bases between.

The chain links TRBV3-1 to TRBJ2-2; 8 nucleotides line up with TRBD2. V shed 3 bases, J shed 0 bases, and the junction held 3 bases outside the gene matches. The CDR3 runs to 16 residues. Germline values: CDR1 LGHDT, CDR2 YNNKEL (reference sequence). DNA for the CDR3: TGTGCCAGCAGCCACCATAGCGGGGCGAACACCGGGGAGCTGTTTTTT. This encodes CASSHHSGANTGELFF. Drawing the rest from reference TRBV3-1 and TRBJ2-2, the complete variable domain is DTAVSQTPKYLVTQMGNDKSIKCEQNLGHDTMYWYKQDSKKFLKIMFSYNNKELIINETVPNRFSPKSPDKAHLNLHINSLELGDSAVYFCASSHHSGANTGELFFGEGSRLTVL.

This clonotype was seen at least ten times. The chain recombines TRBV25-1 with TRBJ2-1, with 14 positions matching TRBD2. The junction had 11 bases not matched to a gene; V was cut back by 4 bases and J by 12 bases. This CDR3 is 16 amino acids long. Germline loops: CDR1 MGHDK, CDR2 SYGVNS. CDR3 sequence (DNA): TGTGCCAGCAGTGGCATTTGGGGACTAGCGGGGGTAGGGCAGTTCTTC. Translating gives CASSGIWGLAGVGQFF.

The genes are TRBV7-2 and TRBJ2-7; TRBD2 agrees at 13 bases. Germline V gene lookup returns CDR1 SGHTA and CDR2 FQGNSA. The CDR3 covers 16 residues. The V segment lost 5 bases and the J segment 7 bases; nucleotides outside the gene matches: 11. The CDR3 DNA is TGTGCCAGCAGCCGTCTGACTAGCGGGAGGAATCGGGAGCAGTACTTC. It yields the protein CASSRLTSGRNREQYF.

The genes are TRBV20-1 and TRBJ1-1, with a weak D call TRBD1 (5 bases). CDR1 and CDR2 (germline): DFQATT, SNEGSKA (reference sequence). The CDR3 sequence is 14 residues long. V was trimmed by 0 bases and J by 5 bases, leaving 13 bases between them. The CDR3 bases are TGCAGTGCTAGAGATTGGCAGGGTGGGACTGAAGCTTTCTTT. Translated: CSARDWQGGTEAFF.

This clonotype has ten or more counts. The J gene is TRBJ2-7, the V gene TRBV5-1; perhaps TRBD1 as D (5 bases). Trimming removed 4 bases from V and 1 base from J, with 12 bases in between. Germline-derived CDR1 and CDR2 are SGHRS and YFSETQ. The CDR3 spans 14 residues. The CDR3 loop is CASSVTVESYEQYF. The CDR3 bases are TGCGCCAGCAGCGTGACAGTGGAATCCTACGAGCAGTACTTC.

This clonotype was seen many times. V gene TRBV7-6 combines with J gene TRBJ2-7, with D possibly TRBD2 on 6 matching bases. Germline loops: CDR1 SGHVS, CDR2 FNYEAQ. The CDR3 spans 13 residues. V was trimmed by 4 bases and J by 3 bases, leaving 10 bases between them. The CDR3 coding sequence is TGTGCCAGCAGCTGGGGGGTAGTCTACGAGCAGTACTTC. Protein sequence: CASSWGVVYEQYF.

This sequence joins TRBV6-5 and TRBJ2-7; a weak D match, TRBD1 (6 bases). This CDR3 comprises 14 residues. The germline CDR1 and CDR2 sequences are MNHEY and SVGAGI. Between the trimmed V and J ends, which lost 7 bases and 2 bases, there was a span of 15 bases. The CDR3 nucleotides read TGTGCCAGCAAACAGGGAATGATCCCCTACGAGCAGTACTTC. Protein product: CASKQGMIPYEQYF.

There are many counts of this clonotype. J is TRBJ2-1 and V is TRBV10-3, with 12 nucleotides matching TRBD2. J lost 5 bases, V lost 6 bases, and 5 bases had no gene match. The germline CDR1 and CDR2 sequences are ENHRY and SYGVKD. The CDR3 is made up of 15 amino acids. CDR3 in DNA: TGTGCCATCAGCTCCACTAGCGGGGGGCACAATGAGCAGTTCTTC. Translated, it gives CAISSTSGGHNEQFF.

For this clonotype: A much larger clone lies a single base off, so this may be a read error. Here the CDR3 reads CASTLTAGGAIEQYF. The CDR3 bases are TGTGCCAGCACCCTGACCGCGGGGGGTGCGATCGAGCAGTACTTC. J is TRBJ2-7 and V is TRBV12-3 or TRBV12-4; 8 bases line up with TRBD2. The ends lost 7 bases at V and 6 bases at J; junction bases unmatched: 14. The CDR3 is made up of 15 amino acids.

This sequence joins TRBV20-1 and TRBJ1-1, with D possibly being TRBD1 (6 bases). CDR3 length: 12 residues. Germline CDR1 is DFQATT and CDR2 is SNEGSKA (reference sequence). Trimming pared 6 bases from V and 2 bases from J, leaving 10 bases between. The CDR3 nucleotides are TGCAGTGCGCCGACAGGCAACACTGAAGCTTTCTTT. This encodes CSAPTGNTEAFF.

This clonotype occurred a few times. With a much larger clone just one base away, this may be a read error. V is TRBV20-1 and J is TRBJ2-5, with D perhaps TRBD1 (9 bases). The CDR3 has 12 amino acids. The V gene's germline CDR1 is DFQATT and CDR2 SNEGSKA (reference sequence). Here the CDR3 DNA reads TGCAGGGCGGGGGGACAGGGTACACAGCAGTACTTC. This encodes CRAGGQGTQQYF.

V is TRBV20-1 and J is TRBJ2-2; perhaps TRBD2 as D (6 bases). Germline lookup yields CDR1 DFQATT and CDR2 SNEGSKA (reference sequence). The CDR3 totals 14 residues. V lost 1 base to trimming and J lost 7 bases, with 13 bases between them. CDR3 sequence reads: CSARVAEQYGELFF. The CDR3 coding sequence is TGCAGTGCTAGAGTAGCGGAACAATACGGGGAGCTGTTTTTT.

Concerning this clonotype itself: A read error may explain this, as a much larger clone is one base away. The chain uses TRBV7-2 and TRBJ2-7; 11 bases match TRBD2. The V gene's germline CDR1 is SGHTA and CDR2 FQGNSA. The CDR3 runs to 15 residues. The trim removed 5 bases at V and 7 bases at J, leaving 10 bases unmatched. The CDR3 DNA reads as TGTGCCAGCAGCATTAGCGGGGGGGCGGGGAATGAGCAGTACTTC. Its protein is CASSISGGAGNEQYF.

There are many counts of this clonotype. The chain is built from TRBV12-3 or TRBV12-4 and TRBJ2-3; 8 bases match TRBD1. CDR3 length equals 14 residues. The trim removed 6 bases at V and 0 bases at J, leaving 2 bases unmatched. CDR3 sequence: CASSQGASTDTQYF. CDR3 DNA: TGTGCCAGCAGCCAGGGGGCTAGCACAGATACGCAGTATTTT.

This clonotype was seen at least ten times. This rearrangement joins TRBV12-3 or TRBV12-4 to TRBJ2-3, with unresolved D. The V gene lost 3 bases and the J gene lost 4 bases, with 8 bases spanning the gap. This CDR3 has 13 residues. The chain's CDR3 is CASSFKGADTQYF. CDR3 nucleotides: TGTGCCAGCAGTTTCAAAGGCGCAGATACGCAGTATTTT.

This clonotype appeared many times. This chain links TRBV28 with TRBJ1-2; 7 bases are a match to TRBD1. Unmatched junction bases numbered 9, after V lost 0 bases and J lost 8 bases. Looked up from germline, CDR1 is MDHEN and CDR2 is SYDVKM. There are 15 residues in the CDR3. CDR3 DNA sequence: TGTGCCAGCAGTTTATGGCAGGGGGTTTCGAAGGGCTACACCTTC. It encodes CASSLWQGVSKGYTF.

This clonotype was seen at least ten times. This rearrangement joins TRBV20-1 to TRBJ1-1; D perhaps matches TRBD1 (5 bases). Trimming took off 0 bases at V and 3 bases at J, with 11 bases between the two ends. Germline CDR1 DFQATT, CDR2 SNEGSKA (reference sequence). The CDR3 runs 14 residues. This chain's CDR3 is CSARDGGGYTEAFF. CDR3 nucleotide sequence: TGCAGTGCTAGAGATGGGGGTGGGTACACTGAAGCTTTCTTT.

The rearrangement joins TRBV7-9 to TRBJ2-5, with 7 bases identical to TRBD1. CDR1 SEHNR and CDR2 FQNEAQ come from the germline V gene (reference sequence). The CDR3 covers 15 residues. V shed 4 bases, J shed 5 bases, and the junction held 10 bases outside the gene matches. CDR3 region: CASSSKTGILETQYF. The CDR3 nucleotides read TGTGCCAGCAGCTCAAAGACAGGGATCCTGGAGACCCAGTACTTC.

The chain is built from TRBV29-1 and TRBJ1-1; D is unclear. The CDR3 contains 12 residues. V lost 2 bases and J lost 0, with 4 bases in between. CDR1 is SQVTM and CDR2 is ANQGSEA in the germline V gene. Written as DNA, the CDR3 is TGCAGCGTTGAAAGAGTGAACACTGAAGCTTTCTTT. Translated, it gives CSVERVNTEAFF.

There are many counts of this clonotype. The chain recombines TRBV6-5 with TRBJ1-2; D is unresolved. The CDR3 length is 13 residues. V gave up 6 bases and J gave up 0 bases, with 8 bases separating them. Germline V gene data show CDR1 as MNHEY and CDR2 as SVGAGI. The CDR3: CASSALANYGYTF. The CDR3 nucleotides read TGTGCCAGCAGCGCCCTAGCTAACTATGGCTACACCTTC.

About this clonotype: A much more abundant neighbour one base away suggests this may be a read error. As DNA, the CDR3 is TGTGCCAGCAGCCGAGCGGCTTTTAGCAATGAGCAGTTCTTC. Translated: CASSRAAFSNEQFF. This rearrangement joins TRBV9 to TRBJ2-1, with a tentative D call TRBD2 (5 bases). This CDR3 contains 14 residues. Germline-derived CDR1 and CDR2 are SGDLS and YYNGEE. Trimming stripped 4 bases from V and 6 bases from J, with 14 bases between.